These 31 T cell receptor beta chains were sequenced from one sample in a study of control samples from healthy donors and cancer patients. The data were produced by immunoSEQ multiplex PCR, yet TCRdb's version contains in-frame clones alone and is incomplete. The data hold some 140,000 clones, with about 88% observed a single time. The sequenced sample consisted of blood. All receptors derive from a woman in her thirties in good health.

The rearrangement links TRBV3-1 (or the pseudogene TRBV3-2) to TRBJ1-1; D ambiguous. Per germline, CDR1 LGHDT and CDR2 YNNKEL (reference sequence). The CDR3 contains 13 residues. Trimming shortened V by 2 bases and J by 5 bases, and 9 bases separated the two germline ends. DNA of the CDR3: TGTGCCAGCAGCCAATTGTCGGGGACTGAAGCTTTCTTT. Amino acid sequence: CASSQLSGTEAFF.

The CDR3 nucleotides are TGCGCCAGCAGCTTGGGAGTAGACACAGATACGCAGTATTTT. This encodes CASSLGVDTDTQYF. The V and J genes are TRBV5-1 and TRBJ2-3; D uncertain. The CDR3 spans 14 residues. Germline lookup yields CDR1 SGHRS and CDR2 YFSETQ. With 0 bases removed from V and 2 bases from J, the gap between germline ends came to 7 bases. The full variable domain, with the rest looked up from reference TRBV5-1 and TRBJ2-3, is KAGVTQTPRYLIKTRGQQVTLSCSPISGHRSVSWYQQTPGQGLQFLFEYFSETQRNKGNFPGRFSGRQFSNSRSEMNVSTLELGDSALYLCASSLGVDTDTQYFGPGTRLTVL.

This clone showed up just once. V usage is TRBV25-1 and J usage is TRBJ2-1; TRBD1 might be the D (5 bases). Trimming cost V 4 bases and J 8 bases, with 15 bases left between them. This CDR3 contains 14 residues. Germline CDR1 reads MGHDK; CDR2 reads SYGVNS. CDR3 region: CASSVTGQGDEQFF. The CDR3 nucleotides are TGTGCCAGCAGTGTGACGGGTCAGGGCGATGAGCAGTTCTTC.

In its sample, this clone was seen a few times. This chain uses TRBV7-9 with TRBJ1-2, with TRBD1 as a possible D gene (5 bases). Germline V gene lookup returns CDR1 SEHNR and CDR2 FQNEAQ (reference sequence). V was pared by 5 bases and J by 5 bases, with 15 bases between. The CDR3 spans 14 residues. In DNA form, the CDR3 reads TGTGCCAGCAGCCAAGACCCACAGGCGTATGGCTACACCTTC. As protein: CASSQDPQAYGYTF.

This sequence joins TRBV3-1 (or the pseudogene TRBV3-2) and TRBJ1-5, with 9 bases aligning to TRBD1. There are 15 residues in the CDR3. Germline V CDR1 and CDR2: LGHDT, YNNKEL (reference sequence). Trimming took 4 bases from V and 6 from J; bases not matched to a gene: 7. This CDR3 is CASSPSVQGAQPQHF. Written as DNA, the CDR3 is TGTGCCAGCAGCCCCTCCGTACAGGGGGCTCAGCCCCAGCATTTT.

This clone was recorded a few times. The V gene is TRBV21-1, the J gene TRBJ1-2. TRBV21-1 is a documented pseudogene. This CDR3 comprises 13 residues. DNA of the CDR3: TGTGCCCCCGGGGCAGGGTCAGACTATGGCTACACCTTC. It specifies CAPGAGSDYGYTF.

The rearrangement links TRBV15 to TRBJ1-2; D ambiguous. Per the germline V gene, CDR1 is LNHNV and CDR2 is YYDKDF (reference sequence). The germline V and J ends were trimmed by 5 bases and 0 bases, with 7 bases remaining between them. This CDR3 contains 13 residues. CDR3 loop: CATSSWPNYGYTF. CDR3 bases: TGTGCCACCAGCTCATGGCCTAACTATGGCTACACCTTC.

CDR3 loop: CASSLLGARDNSPLHF. The CDR3 DNA reads as TGTGCCAGCAGTTTACTTGGGGCGCGGGATAATTCACCCCTCCACTTT. This sequence joins TRBV27 and TRBJ1-6, with D perhaps matching TRBD1 (5 bases). In germline, CDR1 is MNHEY, CDR2 SMNVEV (reference sequence). V was cut by 2 bases and J by 5 bases, with 13 bases left in between. CDR3 size: 16 residues.

This clone was detected a few times. The gene calls are TRBV29-1 and TRBJ2-7; the D gene is possibly TRBD1 (5 bases). Trimming pared 6 bases from V and 3 bases from J, leaving 12 bases between. Per the germline V gene, CDR1 is SQVTM and CDR2 is ANQGSEA. The CDR3 runs to 12 residues. CDR3 sequence (DNA): TGCAGCGTCCAGGGCGACAGCTACGAGCAGTACTTC. Its translation is CSVQGDSYEQYF.

The J gene is TRBJ2-7, the V gene TRBV7-2; 7 bases are a match to TRBD2. V was pared by 1 base and J by 4 bases, with 13 bases of the junction left unmatched. CDR1 is SGHTA, CDR2 FQGNSA, per germline. The CDR3 runs to 17 residues. The CDR3 spells CASSLGIPAGEGYEQYF. CDR3 nucleotides: TGTGCCAGCAGCTTAGGAATTCCGGCGGGAGAGGGGTACGAGCAGTACTTC.

V and J are TRBV9 and TRBJ2-7; D is unresolved. With 0 bases removed from V and 0 bases from J, the gap between germline ends came to 4 bases. CDR3 size: 13 residues. Per germline, CDR1 SGDLS and CDR2 YYNGEE. The CDR3 loop is CASSVGISYEQYF. CDR3 nucleotide sequence: TGTGCCAGCAGCGTAGGGATCTCCTACGAGCAGTACTTC.

The CDR3 sequence is CASSFNPAGTSGEQYF. The CDR3 nucleotides read TGTGCCAGCAGTTTCAACCCCGCCGGGACTAGCGGCGAGCAGTACTTC. This chain joins TRBV27 and TRBJ2-7, with 11 bases that match TRBD2. Germline lookup yields CDR1 MNHEY and CDR2 SMNVEV (reference sequence). V lost 3 bases, J lost 6 bases, and 10 bases stayed unmatched. The CDR3 loop spans 16 amino acids.

In this sample, this clone turned up once. The gene calls are TRBV28 and TRBJ1-3, with D possibly TRBD1 on 5 matching bases. Trimming stripped 3 bases from V and 4 bases from J, with 13 bases between. CDR1 is MDHEN, CDR2 SYDVKM, per germline. The CDR3 sequence is 15 residues long. The CDR3 DNA sequence: TGTGCCAGCAGTTTTTTATCAGGGTCCGGAAACACCATATATTTT. It yields the protein CASSFLSGSGNTIYF.

The chain combines TRBV19 with TRBJ1-1, with D unclear. V was trimmed by 7 bases and J by 4 bases, leaving 13 bases between them. Germline V gene lookup returns CDR1 LNHDA and CDR2 SQIVND (reference sequence). This CDR3 comprises 13 residues. The CDR3, as DNA: TGTGCCAGTAAATCAGGTGGGTTCACTGAAGCTTTCTTT. Translating it yields CASKSGGFTEAFF.

This clone occurred once. The gene calls are TRBV5-1 and TRBJ2-1, with 12 bases that match TRBD2. V trimming: 5 bases; J trimming: 5 bases; junction bases outside the gene matches: 5. Germline values: CDR1 SGHRS, CDR2 YFSETQ. This CDR3 spans 15 amino acids. As DNA, the CDR3 is TGCGCCAGCAGTCGGACTAGCGGGGCCAACAATGAGCAGTTCTTC. The encoded protein is CASSRTSGANNEQFF.

Only a few counts were recorded for this clone. This rearrangement joins TRBV29-1 to TRBJ2-5, with D possibly being TRBD2 (5 bases). V gave up 5 bases and J gave up 0 bases, with 13 bases separating them. CDR3 size: 14 residues. Germline V lookup: CDR1 SQVTM, CDR2 ANQGSEA. The CDR3 DNA reads as TGCAGCGTTCCCCTAGCAGAGTACCAAGAGACCCAGTACTTC. It is translated as CSVPLAEYQETQYF.

The chain employs TRBV7-6 and TRBJ2-7; D gene uncertain. Trimming pared 5 bases from V and 2 bases from J, leaving 10 bases between. The CDR3 consists of 13 residues. CDR1 is SGHVS and CDR2 is FNYEAQ in the germline V gene. The CDR3 reads CASSPGLTYEQYF. The CDR3 DNA sequence: TGTGCCAGCAGCCCCGGATTGACCTACGAGCAGTACTTC.

The chain combines TRBV5-6 with TRBJ2-5; TRBD2 matches at 8 bases. CDR1 is SGHDT, CDR2 YYEEEE, per germline. This CDR3 contains 14 residues. V lost 0 bases, J lost 4 bases, and 2 bases stayed unmatched. The CDR3 protein is CASSLGAGGETQYF. In DNA form, the CDR3 reads TGTGCCAGCAGCTTGGGGGCGGGGGGAGAGACCCAGTACTTC.

The chain carries TRBV28 and TRBJ2-1; D might be TRBD2 (6 bases). Trimming took 5 bases from V and 2 from J, leaving 16 bases between them. This CDR3 has 16 amino acids. Germline V CDR1 and CDR2: MDHEN, SYDVKM. The CDR3: CASSPFPGGAYNEQFF. Written as DNA, the CDR3 is TGTGCCAGCAGTCCCTTCCCTGGCGGGGCCTACAATGAGCAGTTCTTC.

A single count supports this clone. V usage is TRBV9 and J usage is TRBJ2-7; TRBD2 matches at 12 bases. Germline V CDR1 and CDR2: SGDLS, YYNGEE. Unmatched junction bases numbered 4, after V lost 4 bases and J lost 5 bases. The CDR3 is 14 residues long. CDR3: CASSLAGGPHEQYF. The CDR3 coding sequence is TGTGCCAGCAGCCTAGCGGGAGGGCCCCACGAGCAGTACTTC.

Only a few counts were recorded for this clone. This chain links TRBV5-1 with TRBJ1-2; 9 nucleotides agree with TRBD1. Germline V gene lookup returns CDR1 SGHRS and CDR2 YFSETQ. V shed 4 bases, J shed 8 bases, and the junction held 9 bases outside the gene matches. This CDR3 contains 14 residues. The CDR3 DNA reads as TGCGCCAGCAGCCTACGGGATGGGACAGGGGGCTACACCTTC. Residues: CASSLRDGTGGYTF.

The chain joins TRBV3-1 (or the pseudogene TRBV3-2) to TRBJ1-4, with a possible D match to TRBD1 (5 bases). This CDR3 spans 14 amino acids. Germline assignment: CDR1 LGHDT and CDR2 YNNKEL (reference sequence). V lost 1 base, J lost 5 bases, and 8 bases lay in between. The CDR3 here is CASSQATVNEKLFF. CDR3 nucleotides: TGTGCCAGCAGCCAAGCGACAGTAAATGAAAAACTGTTTTTT.

This chain joins TRBV7-3 and TRBJ2-3, with 8 bases matching TRBD2. V gave up 1 base and J gave up 8 bases; unmatched junction bases: 11. The CDR3 is 16 residues long. Germline lookup yields CDR1 SGHTA and CDR2 FQGTGA. For the CDR3, the DNA is TGTGCCAGCAGCTTAATAGGAGGTCAAAGCGGGGGTACGCAGTATTTT. Encoded protein: CASSLIGGQSGGTQYF.

The chain links TRBV9 to TRBJ1-3; D unresolved. The V and J ends lost 4 bases and 0 bases respectively, with 8 bases between them. Germline loops: CDR1 SGDLS, CDR2 YYNGEE. The CDR3 totals 14 residues. CDR3 protein: CASSPQFSGNTIYF. In nucleotides, the CDR3 is TGTGCCAGCAGCCCACAGTTCTCTGGAAACACCATATATTTT. Full variable domain (remainder filled in from reference TRBV9 and TRBJ1-3): DSGVTQTPKHLITATGQRVTLRCSPRSGDLSVYWYQQSLDQGLQFLIQYYNGEERAKGNILERFSAQQFPDLHSELNLSSLELGDSALYFCASSPQFSGNTIYFGEGSWLTVV.

Details on this clone: Other DNA sequences in this specimen translate into the identical CDR3. The genes are TRBV6-5 and TRBJ1-2; tentative D call: TRBD1 (6 bases). The CDR3 contains 11 residues. V shed 7 bases and J shed 8 bases, with 11 bases lying between them. Germline values: CDR1 MNHEY, CDR2 SVGAGI. Written as DNA, the CDR3 is TGTGCCAGCACCTACAGGGACGGCTACACCTTC. It codes for CASTYRDGYTF.

The V call is TRBV3-1 (or the pseudogene TRBV3-2), the J call TRBJ2-7; D is perhaps TRBD2 (5 bases). Trimming left V 4 bases short and J 6 bases short, with 10 bases between. Germline V gene data show CDR1 as LGHDT and CDR2 as YNNKEL (reference sequence). The CDR3 length is 12 residues. The CDR3 reads CASSPGGGEQYF. The CDR3 nucleotides read TGTGCCAGCAGCCCGGGTGGAGGCGAGCAGTACTTC.

The chain recombines TRBV6-4 with TRBJ1-1, with 9 positions matching TRBD1. Unmatched junction bases numbered 7, after V lost 6 bases and J lost 5 bases. Germline loops: CDR1 MRHNA, CDR2 SNTAGT. The CDR3 is 14 amino acids. The CDR3 here is CASRVDRGGTEAFF. The CDR3 DNA is TGTGCCAGCAGGGTAGACAGGGGGGGGACTGAAGCTTTCTTT.

The chain carries TRBV7-9 and TRBJ1-4; tentative D call: TRBD1 (5 bases). This CDR3 spans 15 amino acids. V dropped 5 bases and J dropped 2 bases, with 12 bases sitting between them. Looked up from germline, CDR1 is SEHNR and CDR2 is FQNEAQ (reference sequence). The DNA for the CDR3 is TGTGCCAGCAGCCTCAGGGAAAGGACTAATGAAAAACTGTTTTTT. Protein product: CASSLRERTNEKLFF.

The chain uses TRBV28 and TRBJ1-1; 10 bases line up with TRBD1. The CDR3 length is 17 residues. Germline V gene lookup returns CDR1 MDHEN and CDR2 SYDVKM. The V segment lost 1 base and the J segment 0 bases; nucleotides outside the gene matches: 5. CDR3 amino acids: CASSLLGTGVVNTEAFF. The CDR3 DNA is TGTGCCAGCAGTTTATTGGGGACAGGGGTCGTGAACACTGAAGCTTTCTTT.

V is TRBV7-8 and J is TRBJ2-1; no definite D call. The CDR3 has 15 residues. In germline, CDR1 is SGHVS, CDR2 FQNEAQ. The ends were cut back, 5 bases at V and 0 bases at J, with 11 bases in the middle. The CDR3 DNA reads TGTGCCAGCAGCCGCTCACCGAGCTCCTACAATGAGCAGTTCTTC. This encodes CASSRSPSSYNEQFF.

The rearrangement joins TRBV6-6 to TRBJ1-5, with D unclear. CDR3 size: 12 residues. Trimming took 5 bases from V and 8 from J, leaving 10 bases between them. Germline V gene lookup returns CDR1 MNHNY and CDR2 SVGAGI (reference sequence). The DNA for the CDR3 is TGTGCCAGCAGTCCCGGCGTGGAGCCCCAGCATTTT. This codes for CASSPGVEPQHF.